Each of the 10 T cell receptor beta chains below was sequenced from the same sample in a study of shared clonotypes between healthy human individuals. The method was immunoSEQ multiplex PCR; TCRdb's version includes in-frame clones alone and lacks a portion of them. The profile shows 2,500,000 or so clones, 93% of them singletons. Sequencing was carried out using naive CD4+ T cells from PBMCs. Regarding subset: CD45RA+ positively selected. Receptors originate from a man aged 18-30 years in good health. Some clones in this sample may be carry-over from other donors' samples.

The CDR3 bases are TGTGCCAGCAGTTTATCCGACAGGGAGGGCTACACCTTC. It translates to CASSLSDREGYTF. The chain joins TRBV27 to TRBJ1-2; 7 bases are shared with TRBD1. CDR3 length: 13 amino acids. With 0 bases clipped from V and 8 bases from J, the junction kept 3 bases outside the gene matches. Germline assignment: CDR1 MNHEY and CDR2 SMNVEV (reference sequence).

J is TRBJ1-3 and V is TRBV7-9; TRBD1 might be the D (6 bases). The germline V gene encodes CDR1 SEHNR and CDR2 FQNEAQ (reference sequence). The CDR3 sequence is 19 residues long. Trimming shortened V by 2 bases and J by 2 bases, and 22 bases separated the two germline ends. CDR3 region: CASSLLRPGGHSAGNTIYF. In DNA form, the CDR3 reads TGTGCCAGCAGCTTATTACGCCCGGGGGGACATTCAGCTGGAAACACCATATATTTT. The full variable domain, its missing parts supplied by reference TRBV7-9 and TRBJ1-3, is DTGVSQNPRHKITKRGQNVTFRCDPISEHNRLYWYRQTLGQGPEFLTYFQNEAQLEKSRLLSDRFSAERPKGSFSTLEIQRTEQGDSAMYLCASSLLRPGGHSAGNTIYFGEGSWLTVV.

This chain links TRBV5-1 with TRBJ1-1; D is perhaps TRBD1 (6 bases). Between the trimmed V and J ends, which lost 4 bases and 0 bases, there was a span of 10 bases. The germline gives CDR1 SGHRS, CDR2 YFSETQ. This CDR3 spans 14 amino acids. The CDR3 loop reads CASSHTGMNTEAFF. In DNA form, the CDR3 reads TGCGCCAGCAGCCATACAGGGATGAACACTGAAGCTTTCTTT.

V gene TRBV11-2 combines with J gene TRBJ1-5; D gene uncertain. The CDR3 consists of 13 residues. V was trimmed by 3 bases and J by 5 bases, leaving 8 bases between them. Germline V gene sequence: CDR1 SGHAT, CDR2 FQNNGV. CDR3 sequence: CASSFVEDQPQHF. In nucleotides, the CDR3 is TGTGCCAGCAGCTTCGTGGAGGATCAGCCCCAGCATTTT.

The chain employs TRBV5-4 and TRBJ2-3, with 7 bases that match TRBD2. V lost 3 bases and J lost 9; bases outside the gene matches: 1. The CDR3 runs 11 residues. The germline CDR1 and CDR2 sequences are SGHNT and YYREEE (reference sequence). The CDR3 bases are TGTGCCAGCAGCTGGGAGGGAACGCAGTATTTT. Translated: CASSWEGTQYF.

The V gene is TRBV28, the J gene TRBJ1-2; TRBD1 aligns across 7 bases. The V gene end was trimmed by 5 bases and the J gene end by 4 bases; junction bases not matched to a gene: 13. Germline CDR1 reads MDHEN; CDR2 reads SYDVKM. The CDR3 is made up of 16 amino acids. The DNA for the CDR3 is TGTGCCAGCAGTCCGTCGACAGGGAAGGGAATCTATGGCTACACCTTC. It specifies CASSPSTGKGIYGYTF.

This rearrangement joins TRBV7-8 to TRBJ2-7, with 7 nucleotides matching TRBD1. Trimming removed 2 bases from V and 0 bases from J; junction bases left unmatched: 16. From germline, CDR1 is SGHVS and CDR2 FQNEAQ. The CDR3 has 19 amino acids. CDR3 sequence reads: CASSLRPAGRRGPSYEQYF. The CDR3 nucleotides read TGTGCCAGCAGCTTAAGGCCCGCGGGCAGAAGGGGGCCCTCCTACGAGCAGTACTTC. The full variable domain, rest sourced from reference TRBV7-8 and TRBJ2-7, is GAGVSQSPRYKVAKRGQDVALRCDPISGHVSLFWYQQALGQGPEFLTYFQNEAQLDKSGLPSDRFFAERPEGSVSTLKIQRTQQEDSAVYLCASSLRPAGRRGPSYEQYFGPGTRLTVT.

This clone came up once. The chain is built from TRBV30 and TRBJ2-2; no clear D gene. The CDR3 has 14 amino acids. Germline V CDR1 and CDR2: GTSNPN, SVGIG (reference sequence). The V and J ends lost 7 bases and 4 bases respectively, with 16 bases between them. The CDR3 DNA is TGTGCCTTAGCCTCTATAAGGGTCACCGGGGAGCTGTTTTTT. This encodes CALASIRVTGELFF.

The genes are TRBV27 and TRBJ2-2; D is possibly TRBD2 (5 bases). V dropped 11 bases and J dropped 5 bases, with 12 bases sitting between them. This CDR3 spans 12 amino acids. The V gene's germline CDR1 is MNHEY and CDR2 SMNVEV (reference sequence). The CDR3 spells CAPSEGTGELFF. DNA for the CDR3: TGTGCCCCCAGCGAGGGAACCGGGGAGCTGTTTTTT.

The V call is TRBV9, the J call TRBJ2-1, with no clear D. This CDR3 comprises 12 residues. Germline V gives CDR1 SGDLS, CDR2 YYNGEE. Between the trimmed V and J ends, which lost 0 bases and 5 bases, there was a span of 3 bases. Here the CDR3 DNA reads TGTGCCAGCAGCGTAGATCACAATGAGCAGTTCTTC. This gives the protein CASSVDHNEQFF.